A single sample gave rise to the 21 T cell receptor beta chains below, sequenced in a study of T cell responses to AZD1222 COVID-19 vaccine. Here immunoSEQ multiplex PCR was the method, and the copy in TCRdb shows in-frame clones only, minus some. The table lists some 150,000 clones, just over 90% of them singletons. Sequences were derived from peripheral blood, sampled on day 0 of AZD1222 vaccination. These receptors came from an adult in good health.

The rearrangement joins TRBV7-8 to TRBJ2-1; TRBD2 matches at 14 bases. The V and J ends lost 5 bases and 6 bases, in that order; junction bases with no gene match: 9. Germline V gene data show CDR1 as SGHVS and CDR2 as FQNEAQ. The CDR3 is made up of 17 amino acids. CDR3 amino acids: CASSPRPGTSGSNEQFF. The CDR3 DNA reads as TGTGCCAGCAGCCCTCGACCCGGGACTAGCGGGAGCAATGAGCAGTTCTTC.

V and J are TRBV6-5 and TRBJ2-7, with 7 nucleotides matching TRBD1. J was trimmed by 4 bases and V by 0 bases; bases with no gene match: 9. Looked up from germline, CDR1 is MNHEY and CDR2 is SVGAGI. The CDR3 has 16 residues. This chain's CDR3 is CASSYSRAQGDYEQYF. The CDR3 nucleotides read TGTGCCAGCAGTTACTCCCGGGCCCAGGGGGATTACGAGCAGTACTTC.

The chain employs TRBV20-1 and TRBJ1-3; D is unresolved. V shed 5 bases and J shed 4 bases, with 3 bases lying between them. Germline V gene data show CDR1 as DFQATT and CDR2 as SNEGSKA (reference sequence). The CDR3 spans 10 residues. The CDR3 region is CSALGNTIYF. DNA of the CDR3: TGCAGTGCTTTGGGAAACACCATATATTTT.

This clone occurred once. The chain combines TRBV4-2 with TRBJ2-1; 7 nucleotides line up with TRBD2. The J segment lost 5 bases and the V segment lost 4 bases, leaving 11 bases of the junction unmatched. The CDR3 runs 16 residues. Germline V gives CDR1 LGHNA, CDR2 YNFKEQ. The CDR3 region has the DNA TGTGCCAGCAGCCCCCTGGGCGGGAGTCGGGACAATGAGCAGTTCTTC. Encoded protein: CASSPLGGSRDNEQFF.

The V and J genes are TRBV3-1 (or the pseudogene TRBV3-2) and TRBJ2-2; D tentatively reads TRBD1 or TRBD2 (6 bases each). Germline CDR1 LGHDT, CDR2 YNNKEL (reference sequence). With 0 bases removed from V and 5 bases from J, the gap between germline ends came to 13 bases. The CDR3 spans 16 residues. The CDR3 DNA reads as TGTGCCAGCAGCCAAGATCCGGGGGCGCAGACCGGGGAGCTGTTTTTT. Its translation: CASSQDPGAQTGELFF.

The chain joins TRBV9 to TRBJ1-5; a possible D gene is TRBD1 (5 bases). Germline V gene lookup returns CDR1 SGDLS and CDR2 YYNGEE. The V and J ends lost 3 bases and 1 base respectively, with 11 bases between them. This CDR3 contains 15 residues. The CDR3 DNA reads TGTGCCAGCAGCGAGGGGCCGACGAGCAATCAGCCCCAGCATTTT. It yields the protein CASSEGPTSNQPQHF.

V and J are TRBV9 and TRBJ1-1, with TRBD1 identical over 7 bases. The V gene end was trimmed by 5 bases and the J gene end by 3 bases; junction bases not matched to a gene: 4. Germline CDR1 and CDR2: SGDLS and YYNGEE. This CDR3 comprises 13 residues. The CDR3, as DNA: TGTGCCAGCAGTCATACAGGGGACACTGAAGCTTTCTTT. Translating gives CASSHTGDTEAFF.

The J gene is TRBJ2-2, the V gene TRBV10-3; D assignment may be TRBD1 or TRBD2 (5 bases each). V gave up 3 bases and J gave up 6 bases, with 8 bases separating them. The CDR3 has 13 residues. Germline V gene data show CDR1 as ENHRY and CDR2 as SYGVKD. The CDR3 bases are TGTGCCATCAGTGATGGGGGAGCCGGGGAGCTGTTTTTT. Translation: CAISDGGAGELFF.

This sequence joins TRBV19 and TRBJ2-7, with D perhaps TRBD2 (7 bases). This CDR3 contains 16 residues. CDR1 is LNHDA, CDR2 SQIVND, per germline (reference sequence). V was cut by 1 base and J by 5 bases, with 18 bases left in between. This CDR3 reads CASSIVGGASVHEQYF. CDR3 nucleotide sequence: TGTGCCAGTAGTATAGTAGGGGGGGCGTCCGTCCACGAGCAGTACTTC.

The rearrangement uses TRBV25-1 and TRBJ2-7, with a tentative D call TRBD1 (5 bases). The length of the CDR3 is 14 residues. V dropped 1 base and J dropped 5 bases, with 12 bases sitting between them. The germline gives CDR1 MGHDK, CDR2 SYGVNS. CDR3 in DNA: TGTGCCAGCAGTGAATGGGGCAGTACCAACGAGCAGTACTTC. Protein sequence: CASSEWGSTNEQYF.

This chain joins TRBV24-1 and TRBJ1-1, with TRBD1 matching 8 bases. The CDR3 length is 15 residues. The trim removed 7 bases at V and 3 bases at J, leaving 9 bases unmatched. From germline, CDR1 is KGHDR and CDR2 SFDVKD. The CDR3 spells CATRASDRGDTEAFF. DNA for the CDR3: TGTGCCACCAGGGCGTCAGACAGGGGCGACACTGAAGCTTTCTTT.

This rearrangement joins TRBV7-9 to TRBJ1-4, with 11 bases identical to TRBD1. V lost 3 bases to trimming and J lost 7 bases; unmatched junction nucleotides: 7. Per germline, CDR1 SEHNR and CDR2 FQNEAQ (reference sequence). The CDR3 consists of 16 residues. The CDR3 sequence is CASSLASGTGGEKLFF. The CDR3 coding sequence is TGTGCCAGCAGCTTGGCCTCCGGGACAGGGGGTGAAAAACTGTTTTTT.

The chain joins TRBV29-1 to TRBJ1-1; 8 bases match TRBD1. Germline V gene sequence: CDR1 SQVTM, CDR2 ANQGSEA. Trimming took 6 bases from V and 1 from J; bases not matched to a gene: 10. This CDR3 is 15 amino acids long. CDR3 DNA sequence: TGCAGCGTGGACAGGGCAAATGGGTGGAACACTGAAGCTTTCTTT. Protein: CSVDRANGWNTEAFF.

V gene TRBV5-1 combines with J gene TRBJ2-5; 7 bases line up with TRBD1. Per germline, CDR1 SGHRS and CDR2 YFSETQ. CDR3 size: 14 residues. Germline trimming cut 4 bases from V and 0 bases from J; bases unmatched to any gene: 3. CDR3 sequence: CASSTGQNQETQYF. The CDR3 region has the DNA TGCGCCAGCAGCACGGGACAGAACCAAGAGACCCAGTACTTC.

The DNA for the CDR3 is TGTGCCAGCAGTCAAGGGCCCAATCAGCCCCAGCATTTT. Protein: CASSQGPNQPQHF. The V call is TRBV27, the J call TRBJ1-5; D unresolved. Looked up from germline, CDR1 is MNHEY and CDR2 is SMNVEV (reference sequence). The CDR3 is 13 amino acids. The V end was cut by 5 bases, the J end by 3 bases, with 8 bases between.

The rearrangement joins TRBV7-9 to TRBJ2-7; 8 positions agree with TRBD1. There are 14 residues in the CDR3. Germline-derived CDR1 and CDR2 are SEHNR and FQNEAQ (reference sequence). V was clipped by 5 bases and J by 2 bases; unmatched bases: 5. The CDR3 DNA is TGTGCCAGCAGCCCGCAGGGGGCTACCTACGAGCAGTACTTC. It codes for CASSPQGATYEQYF. The variable domain in full, completed from reference TRBV7-9 and TRBJ2-7, reads DTGVSQNPRHKITKRGQNVTFRCDPISEHNRLYWYRQTLGQGPEFLTYFQNEAQLEKSRLLSDRFSAERPKGSFSTLEIQRTEQGDSAMYLCASSPQGATYEQYFGPGTRLTVT.

The CDR3 region is CASSPSGGAGQPQHF. CDR3 DNA: TGTGCCAGCAGCCCATCAGGGGGGGCAGGTCAGCCCCAGCATTTT. The rearrangement uses TRBV6-6 and TRBJ1-5; TRBD1 matches at 7 bases. The CDR3 loop spans 15 amino acids. Germline V gene lookup returns CDR1 MNHNY and CDR2 SVGAGI (reference sequence). The J segment lost 6 bases and the V segment lost 6 bases, leaving 11 bases of the junction unmatched.

The CDR3 spells CASSHRTGEETQYF. CDR3 sequence (DNA): TGTGCCAGCAGCCATAGGACAGGTGAAGAGACCCAGTACTTC. The chain links TRBV4-2 to TRBJ2-5; the match to TRBD1 covers 7 bases. This CDR3 has 14 amino acids. Looked up from germline, CDR1 is LGHNA and CDR2 is YNFKEQ. The junction had 4 bases not matched to a gene; V was cut back by 3 bases and J by 3 bases.

The chain carries TRBV5-4 and TRBJ2-5; D gene unclear. The ends were cut back, 0 bases at V and 4 bases at J, with 19 bases in the middle. Germline CDR1 reads SGHNT; CDR2 reads YYREEE (reference sequence). This CDR3 spans 17 amino acids. CDR3 DNA sequence: TGTGCCAGCAGCTTGGGCTCAAAGGTACAGACTTCAGAGACCCAGTACTTC. Translation: CASSLGSKVQTSETQYF. The full variable domain, its missing parts supplied by reference TRBV5-4 and TRBJ2-5, is ETGVTQSPTHLIKTRGQQVTLRCSSQSGHNTVSWYQQALGQGPQFIFQYYREEENGRGNFPPRFSGLQFPNYSSELNVNALELDDSALYLCASSLGSKVQTSETQYFGPGTRLLVL.

J is TRBJ1-1 and V is TRBV6-5; no clear D. Trimming removed 6 bases from V and 6 bases from J, with 14 bases in between. The CDR3 extends over 13 amino acids. The germline V gene has CDR1 MNHEY and CDR2 SVGAGI. The CDR3 nucleotides are TGTGCCAGCAGGGACCTCAGCGGGTCTGAAGCTTTCTTT. Protein sequence: CASRDLSGSEAFF.

This clone appeared a single time. The chain joins TRBV3-1 (or the pseudogene TRBV3-2) to TRBJ1-1; D gene uncertain. The CDR3 is 13 residues long. Germline V lookup: CDR1 LGHDT, CDR2 YNNKEL (reference sequence). Between the trimmed V and J ends, which lost 0 bases and 10 bases, there was a span of 12 bases. The CDR3 reads CASSQELTRGAFF. The CDR3 DNA sequence: TGTGCCAGCAGCCAAGAATTAACGCGAGGAGCTTTCTTT.